The T cell receptor beta chain described here comes from a study of cytomegalovirus exposure and HLA in healthy donors. PCR was performed using 60 Vbeta and 13 Jbeta primers. Only in-frame clones appear in the TCRdb table, and some are missing; sequencing was by immunoSEQ multiplex PCR. The sample includes some 200,000 clones. The CDR3 totals 12 residues. Germline values: CDR1 MDHEN, CDR2 SYDVKM. V was pared by 6 bases and J by 5 bases, with 10 bases between. The specimen was PBMCs. This chain connects TRBV28 to TRBJ1-2, with D possibly being TRBD1 (6 bases). This TCR was sampled from a young man in good health and CMV-seronegative. CDR3 in DNA: TGTGCCAGCAGGGCTACAGGGTATGGCTACACCTTC. The encoded protein is CASRATGYGYTF.